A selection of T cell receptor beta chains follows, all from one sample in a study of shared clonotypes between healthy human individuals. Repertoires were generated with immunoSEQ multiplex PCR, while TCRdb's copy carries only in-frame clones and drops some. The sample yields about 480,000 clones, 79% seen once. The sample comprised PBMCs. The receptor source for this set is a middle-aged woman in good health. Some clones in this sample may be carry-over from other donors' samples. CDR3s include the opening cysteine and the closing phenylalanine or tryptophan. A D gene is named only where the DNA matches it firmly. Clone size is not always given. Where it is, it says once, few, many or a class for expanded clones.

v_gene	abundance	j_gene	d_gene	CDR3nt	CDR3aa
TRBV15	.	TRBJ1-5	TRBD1	TGTGCCACCAGCAGGGACAGGGGTAATCAGCCCCAGCATTTT	CATSRDRGNQPQHF
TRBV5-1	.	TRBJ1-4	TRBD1	TGCGCCAGCAGCGTGACAGGGGGCACTAATGAAAAACTGTTTTTT	CASSVTGGTNEKLFF
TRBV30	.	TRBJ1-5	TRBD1	TGTGCCTGGGACAGGGGGCAACAGCCCCAGCATTTT	CAWDRGQQPQHF
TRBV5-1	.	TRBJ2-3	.	TGCGCCAGCAGCTTAGCCGGGATATCGTCGTATTTT	CASSLAGISSYF
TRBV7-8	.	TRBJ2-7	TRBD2	TGTGCCAGCAGCCCCCGTGGGTGGCGGGGGACTAGCGGGAAGACCTACGAGCAGTACTTC	CASSPRGWRGTSGKTYEQYF
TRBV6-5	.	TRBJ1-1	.	TGTGCCAGCAGTTACTCGAGGGGCCCCGCGGCTGAAGCTTTCTTT	CASSYSRGPAAEAFF
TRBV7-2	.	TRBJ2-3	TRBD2	TGTGCCAGCGGGGGACTAGCGGGCGCGACTAAAAAAGATACGCAGTATTTT	CASGGLAGATKKDTQYF
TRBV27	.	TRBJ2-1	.	TGTGCCAGCAGTTCGATTACCTCATTGTACAATGAGCAGTTCTTC	CASSSITSLYNEQFF
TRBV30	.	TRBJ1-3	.	TGTGCCTGGAGTGCGGACTCTGGAAACACCATATATTTT	CAWSADSGNTIYF
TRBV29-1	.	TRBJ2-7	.	TGCAGCGTTGAAGACGGGGCCCGACCCTACGAGCAGTACTTC	CSVEDGARPYEQYF
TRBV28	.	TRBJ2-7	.	TGTGCCAGCAGTTTCCGTGGGACGGTCTACGAGCAGTACTTC	CASSFRGTVYEQYF
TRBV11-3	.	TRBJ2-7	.	TGTGCCAGCAGCTTAGAGGTTCGGGAGTTTGACGAGCAGTACTTC	CASSLEVREFDEQYF
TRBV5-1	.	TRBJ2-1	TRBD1	TGCGCCAGCAGGCCCTGGACAGGGGAACTCTACAATGAGCAGTTCTTC	CASRPWTGELYNEQFF
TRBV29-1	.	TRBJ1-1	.	TGCAGCGTTGCCACGAACACTGAAGCTTTCTTT	CSVATNTEAFF
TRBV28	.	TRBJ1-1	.	TGTGCCAGCAGTTTATTTAAACCCCCAGGAGCTTTCTTT	CASSLFKPPGAFF
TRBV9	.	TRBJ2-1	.	TGTGCCAGCAGCGTAGTAGTTCGGGAAGGTGAGCAGTTCTTC	CASSVVVREGEQFF
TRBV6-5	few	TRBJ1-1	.	TGTGCCAGCAGACGATCGCTGAACACTGAAGCTTTCTTT	CASRRSLNTEAFF
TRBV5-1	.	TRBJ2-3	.	TGCGCCAGCGGACCGGGAAGCAGCACAGATACGCAGTATTTT	CASGPGSSTDTQYF
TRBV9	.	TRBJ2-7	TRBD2	TGTGCCAGCAGCGTAGGCGGGAGGGCCACCTACGAGCAGTACTTC	CASSVGGRATYEQYF
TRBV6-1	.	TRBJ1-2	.	TGTGCCAGCAGTGAAGGGCCTGCGCTTGACTATGGCTACACCTTC	CASSEGPALDYGYTF
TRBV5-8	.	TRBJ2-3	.	TGTGCCAGCAGCTTGGGCACCGGCAGGACAGATACGCAGTATTTT	CASSLGTGRTDTQYF
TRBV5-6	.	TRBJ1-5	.	TGTGCCAGCAGCTTGGGAAAGAATCAGCCCCAGCATTTT	CASSLGKNQPQHF
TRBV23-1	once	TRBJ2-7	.	TGCGCCAGCAGTCGATATGTGACAGAAAACTCCTACGAGCAGTACTTC	CASSRYVTENSYEQYF
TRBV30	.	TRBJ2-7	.	TGTGCCTGGAGCCCAAAATTGACCTACGAGCAGTACTTC	CAWSPKLTYEQYF
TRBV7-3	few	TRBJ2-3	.	TGTGCCAGCATGGGACAGAACTGGGGGGGAGCAGATACGCAGTATTTT	CASMGQNWGGADTQYF
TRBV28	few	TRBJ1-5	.	TGTGCCAGCAGCACCCACGATAGCAATCAGCCCCAGCATTTT	CASSTHDSNQPQHF
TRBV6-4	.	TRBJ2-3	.	TGTGCCAGCAGTGACTCAATAGACTATAGCACAGATACGCAGTATTTT	CASSDSIDYSTDTQYF
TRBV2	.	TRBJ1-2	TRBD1	TGTGCCAGCAGTTCTACGGGACAGAGCTATGGCTACACCTTC	CASSSTGQSYGYTF
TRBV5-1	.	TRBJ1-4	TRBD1	TGCGCCAGCAGCTATGGACAGGGGGCAGCTAATGAAAAACTGTTTTTT	CASSYGQGAANEKLFF
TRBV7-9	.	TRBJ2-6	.	TGTGCCAGCAGCCAGATAGATGGAGGTTTTGGGGCCAACGTCCTGACTTTC	CASSQIDGGFGANVLTF
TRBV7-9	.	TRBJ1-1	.	TGTGCCAGCAGCTGGAGGGGGGTTGAAACTGAAGCTTTCTTT	CASSWRGVETEAFF
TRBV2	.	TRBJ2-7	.	TGTGCCAGCACCAAAGGACAGCCCCTTCGCGAGCAGTACTTC	CASTKGQPLREQYF
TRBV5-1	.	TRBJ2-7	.	TGCGCCAGCAGCTTTGGGGGGCCGCACCTTCGGGACGAGCAGTACTTC	CASSFGGPHLRDEQYF
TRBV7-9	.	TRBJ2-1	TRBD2	TGTGCCAGCAGCTCCCTAGGTAGCGGGACTTCAAATGAGCAGTTCTTC	CASSSLGSGTSNEQFF
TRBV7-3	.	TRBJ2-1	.	TGTGCCAGCAGCTTTCAGGGGCTTTCTATGGGTGAGCAGTTCTTC	CASSFQGLSMGEQFF
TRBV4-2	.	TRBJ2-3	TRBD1	TGTGCCAGCAGCCAAGATAGCGGACAGGGTTTCCCAGATACGCAGTATTTT	CASSQDSGQGFPDTQYF
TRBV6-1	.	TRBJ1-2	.	TGTGCCAGCAGTGAAGTAGGGGCGCGCAGGACTATTGGCTACACCTTC	CASSEVGARRTIGYTF